Sequencing of this T cell receptor (beta chain) was carried out in a study of OX40 agonist ivuxolimab in advanced cancers. Study as a whole: Ivuxolimab was administered intravenously to patients at 0.01 to 10 mg/kg every 2 weeks. Study findings and constraints: The study found among the lowest clonal expansion in partial responders at 0.1-3.0 mg/kg.

Sequenced by immunoSEQ multiplex PCR; TCRdb stores in-frame clones only, minus some. The repertoire includes 98,000 or so clones, about 85% of them detected once, and around 0.82% sits in the top ten. As for this clone: Its antigen is unidentified.

Excluded were patients having autoimmune disease history or systemic immunosuppression. The study sampled blood at baseline, cycle 4 day 1, and cycle 7 day 1. Germline CDR1 LNHDA, CDR2 SQIVND (reference sequence). The V end was cut by 7 bases, the J end by 1 base, with 9 bases between. This CDR3 spans 13 amino acids. The chain couples TRBV19 to TRBJ2-3; a weak D match, TRBD2 (5 bases). The sequencing used CD4+ or CD8+ T cells sorted from blood, collected in a trial of the OX40 agonist ivuxolimab. The TCR sequence derives from an adult with an advanced solid tumor such as melanoma, head and neck, liver or kidney cancer. The CDR3 DNA sequence: TGTGCCAGTAAAGCGGCGGGCACAGATACGCAGTATTTT. Translating gives CASKAAGTDTQYF.